The 9 T cell receptor beta chains below come from one sample, sequenced in a study of cytomegalovirus exposure and HLA in healthy donors. With 60 Vbeta and 13 Jbeta primers, the PCR was carried out. Libraries were prepared by immunoSEQ multiplex PCR; TCRdb keeps only in-frame clonotypes and omits some of them. The sample holds about 62,000 clones; about 87% are singletons and the top ten take about 1.5%. The specimen was PBMCs. The receptors come from a man younger than 30 in good health and CMV-seronegative.

By its share, this clone is large. The V gene is TRBV19, the J gene TRBJ1-2, with D uncertain. The germline gives CDR1 LNHDA, CDR2 SQIVND (reference sequence). V lost 7 bases, J lost 6 bases, and 15 bases lay in between. The CDR3 spans 13 residues. This CDR3 reads CASKVPGWDGYTF. DNA of the CDR3: TGTGCCAGTAAGGTCCCAGGATGGGATGGCTACACCTTC.

The J gene is TRBJ2-3, the V gene TRBV4-1; D uncertain. CDR1 and CDR2 (germline): MGHRA, YSYEKL. This CDR3 is 16 amino acids long. With 4 bases removed from V and 2 bases from J, the gap between germline ends came to 16 bases. CDR3 nucleotide sequence: TGCGCCAGCAGCCTCCCCGACTTCGATTACACAGATACGCAGTATTTT. Amino acid sequence: CASSLPDFDYTDTQYF.

On this clone itself: This same CDR3 is encoded by further DNA sequences in the sample. The CDR3 loop is CASSYSAGLNTEAFF. As DNA, the CDR3 is TGTGCCAGCAGTTACTCCGCGGGGTTGAACACTGAAGCTTTCTTT. This chain uses TRBV6-5 with TRBJ1-1; D gene ambiguous. Germline loops: CDR1 MNHEY, CDR2 SVGAGI. The CDR3 covers 15 residues. V was trimmed by 0 bases and J by 0 bases, leaving 8 bases between them.

The gene calls are TRBV6-5 and TRBJ1-2; 9 bases match TRBD1. Looked up from germline, CDR1 is MNHEY and CDR2 is SVGAGI. V was pared by 6 bases and J by 0 bases, with 5 bases of the junction left unmatched. This CDR3 region has 15 residues. In DNA, the CDR3 is TGTGCCAGCAGGAAACAGGGGGCAGCTAACTATGGCTACACCTTC. Protein: CASRKQGAANYGYTF.

This CDR3 reads CASSPRDSMTGLGSPLHF. The CDR3 nucleotides read TGCGCCAGCAGCCCACGGGACAGCATGACAGGTCTAGGATCACCCCTCCACTTT. This chain uses TRBV5-1 with TRBJ1-6; 7 bases line up with TRBD1. Germline lookup yields CDR1 SGHRS and CDR2 YFSETQ. V lost 4 bases and J lost 10; bases outside the gene matches: 20. This CDR3 is 18 amino acids long.

The rearrangement joins TRBV7-6 to TRBJ2-7; no definite D call. Trimming took 1 base from V and 3 from J, leaving 7 bases between them. Germline lookup yields CDR1 SGHVS and CDR2 FNYEAQ. The length of the CDR3 is 13 residues. CDR3 loop: CASSLDGYYEQYF. The CDR3 region has the DNA TGTGCCAGCAGCTTAGACGGGTACTACGAGCAGTACTTC.

This chain links TRBV19 with TRBJ2-7; 10 positions agree with TRBD1. V shed 7 bases, J shed 2 bases, and the junction held 5 bases outside the gene matches. Per the germline V gene, CDR1 is LNHDA and CDR2 is SQIVND (reference sequence). The length of the CDR3 is 14 residues. CDR3: CASTPGTGAYEQYF. The DNA for the CDR3 is TGTGCCAGTACCCCCGGGACAGGGGCCTACGAGCAGTACTTC.

The CDR3 DNA sequence: TGTGCCAGCAACATTTACTTCGGGGAAAGCACCTACAATGAGCAGTTCTTC. This translates into CASNIYFGESTYNEQFF. The V gene is TRBV13, the J gene TRBJ2-1, with a weak D call TRBD2 (5 bases). There are 17 residues in the CDR3. Trimming removed 7 bases from V and 2 bases from J, with 21 bases in between. The germline CDR1 and CDR2 sequences are PRHDT and FYEKMQ (reference sequence).

J is TRBJ2-7 and V is TRBV25-1; D remains ambiguous. CDR1 is MGHDK and CDR2 is SYGVNS in the germline V gene. The CDR3 sequence is 10 residues long. V lost 6 bases to trimming and J lost 5 bases, with 5 bases between them. CDR3 in amino acids: CASSLNEQYF. The CDR3 region has the DNA TGTGCCAGCAGCCTTAACGAGCAGTACTTC.